The entry below gives a single TCR beta chain sequence along with its context. Its specificity is unknown. Deletions cut 4 bases from V and 4 bases from J, with 8 bases between. Germline V gene data show CDR1 as PRHDT and CDR2 as FYEKMQ (reference sequence). The CDR3 extends over 12 amino acids. This sample is drawn from a study of a mutant IDH1 vaccine in newly diagnosed glioma. The overall study: Radiotherapy, temozolomide, or both had been given previously, and both were given to most.

The assay was immunoSEQ multiplex PCR, and TCRdb's table has in-frame clones only and misses some. This sample has approximately 60,000 clones, with 90% found just once. Indicated time point: week 5, during vaccination. In every dose of vaccine, 300 ug of mutant IDH1 20-mer peptide was given alongside topical imiquimod. Newly diagnosed WHO grade 3 or 4 IDH1-mutant, ATRX-lost astrocytomas were identified in the donors. Whole-study findings and limits: Pseudoprogression seemed unrelated to changes in top peripheral T cell clonotypes.

The origin of this receptor is a woman aged 40 to 50 with glioma. This sequence joins TRBV13 and TRBJ2-7; D might be TRBD1 (6 bases). The sequences come from PBMCs, collected from a glioma patient whose treatment included an IDH1 peptide vaccine. Written as DNA, the CDR3 is TGTGCCAGCAGCTCCCAGGGGTACGAGCAGTACTTC. Its protein is CASSSQGYEQYF.